The next 30 T cell receptor beta chains were all read from a single sample in a study of OX40 agonist ivuxolimab in advanced cancers. TCRdb's table, derived via immunoSEQ multiplex PCR, lists solely in-frame clones and lacks some. Among about 11,000 clones listed, more than 75% were seen once. The sequencing used CD4+ or CD8+ T cells sorted from blood, collected in a trial of the OX40 agonist ivuxolimab. These receptors all stem from an adult with an advanced solid tumor such as melanoma, head and neck, liver or kidney cancer.

The chain is built from TRBV25-1 and TRBJ2-7; perhaps D is TRBD1 or TRBD2 (7 bases each). Germline V gene lookup returns CDR1 MGHDK and CDR2 SYGVNS. This CDR3 has 14 amino acids. The V and J ends lost 5 bases and 4 bases respectively, with 15 bases between them. Written as DNA, the CDR3 is TGTGCCAGCAGTTACGGGCAGGGGGGGTACGAGCAGTACTTC. Protein sequence: CASSYGQGGYEQYF.

The chain has TRBV28 and TRBJ2-7, with 7 bases that match TRBD1. The CDR3 has 14 residues. Germline lookup yields CDR1 MDHEN and CDR2 SYDVKM. After removal of 3 bases from V and 7 bases from J, the junction contained 9 bases not matched to a gene. The CDR3 reads CASSLTGPFTEQYF. The CDR3 coding sequence is TGTGCCAGCAGTTTGACAGGGCCTTTTACAGAGCAGTACTTC. The variable domain in full, with the rest retrieved from reference TRBV28 and TRBJ2-7, is DVKVTQSSRYLVKRTGEKVFLECVQDMDHENMFWYRQDPGLGLRLIYFSYDVKMKEKGDIPEGYSVSREKKERFSLILESASTNQTSMYLCASSLTGPFTEQYFGPGTRLTVT.

V gene TRBV4-1 combines with J gene TRBJ2-5; D gene unclear. V was clipped by 0 bases and J by 5 bases, with 13 bases between them. The V gene's germline CDR1 is MGHRA and CDR2 YSYEKL. The CDR3 length is 15 residues. The CDR3, as DNA: TGCGCCAGCAGCCAAGATCCAGGTTTGCTGGAGACCCAGTACTTC. It translates to CASSQDPGLLETQYF.

This chain uses TRBV5-1 with TRBJ2-1, with TRBD1 matching over 9 bases. Germline CDR1 and CDR2: SGHRS and YFSETQ. This CDR3 spans 15 amino acids. Trimming at V came to 7 bases and at J to 4 bases, leaving 9 bases not matched to a gene. The CDR3 protein is CASHSVGQGYNEQFF. CDR3 bases: TGCGCCAGCCACAGCGTAGGACAGGGGTACAATGAGCAGTTCTTC.

The chain links TRBV2 to TRBJ1-2; D gene uncertain. The CDR3 totals 16 residues. Germline V lookup: CDR1 SNHLY, CDR2 FYNNEI. Trimming pared 4 bases from V and 4 bases from J, leaving 19 bases between. The CDR3 nucleotides are TGTGCCAGCAGTGCCCAGATCTCTGACGGCGGCTATGGCTACACCTTC. Protein sequence: CASSAQISDGGYGYTF.

The chain joins TRBV5-4 to TRBJ2-1; D possibly corresponds to TRBD2 (5 bases). V gave up 4 bases and J gave up 7 bases, with 12 bases separating them. This CDR3 spans 13 amino acids. The germline V gene has CDR1 SGHNT and CDR2 YYREEE (reference sequence). The CDR3 reads CASSPPDWNEQFF. The CDR3 nucleotides read TGTGCCAGCAGCCCCCCGGACTGGAATGAGCAGTTCTTC.

A single count supports this clone. The same CDR3 arises from other DNA sequences in this sample as well. The chain couples TRBV4-2 to TRBJ2-3, with D possibly being TRBD2 (5 bases). Looked up from germline, CDR1 is LGHNA and CDR2 is YNFKEQ. V was pared by 0 bases and J by 2 bases, with 6 bases between. The CDR3 length is 14 residues. CDR3 DNA: TGTGCCAGCAGCCAAGAGCTAGCCACAGATACGCAGTATTTT. Its protein is CASSQELATDTQYF.

The rearrangement joins TRBV7-9 to TRBJ2-7; 9 positions match TRBD1. The J segment lost 1 base and the V segment lost 5 bases, leaving 9 bases of the junction unmatched. Germline V gives CDR1 SEHNR, CDR2 FQNEAQ (reference sequence). CDR3 length: 16 amino acids. This CDR3 is CASSPQMGQGSYEQYF. The CDR3 coding sequence is TGTGCCAGCAGCCCACAGATGGGACAGGGATCCTACGAGCAGTACTTC.

The genes are TRBV5-1 and TRBJ2-1; TRBD2 agrees at 11 bases. J was trimmed by 2 bases and V by 5 bases; bases with no gene match: 3. This CDR3 has 15 residues. CDR1 and CDR2 from the germline V gene are SGHRS and YFSETQ. The CDR3: CASRLLAGAYNEQFF. CDR3 nucleotides: TGCGCCAGCAGATTACTAGCGGGGGCCTACAATGAGCAGTTCTTC.

Here the CDR3 DNA reads TGTGCCAGCAGTCGGACAGGGGCGGGTAACACCATATATTTT. The encoded protein is CASSRTGAGNTIYF. This chain uses TRBV28 with TRBJ1-3, with TRBD1 matching over 9 bases. Trimming took 5 bases from V and 7 from J; bases not matched to a gene: 6. Germline V lookup: CDR1 MDHEN, CDR2 SYDVKM. This CDR3 has 14 amino acids.

V is TRBV29-1 and J is TRBJ1-3, with 8 nucleotides matching TRBD1. The V segment lost 2 bases and the J segment 0 bases; nucleotides outside the gene matches: 0. This CDR3 has 14 amino acids. CDR1 is SQVTM and CDR2 is ANQGSEA in the germline V gene. The DNA for the CDR3 is TGCAGCGTTGAAACAGGGGGCTCTGGAAACACCATATATTTT. Amino acid sequence: CSVETGGSGNTIYF.

This clone was seen once. The rearrangement uses TRBV7-9 and TRBJ2-5; D unresolved. CDR1 SEHNR and CDR2 FQNEAQ come from the germline V gene (reference sequence). V was clipped by 3 bases and J by 0 bases, with 17 bases between them. The CDR3 has 17 amino acids. The CDR3 sequence is CASSLFGVAPYQETQYF. Written as DNA, the CDR3 is TGTGCCAGCAGCTTGTTTGGGGTTGCCCCATACCAAGAGACCCAGTACTTC.

The V gene is TRBV6-6, the J gene TRBJ1-5; D unresolved. The length of the CDR3 is 13 residues. The germline gives CDR1 MNHNY, CDR2 SVGAGI (reference sequence). Trimming left V 5 bases short and J 4 bases short, with 9 bases between. Written as DNA, the CDR3 is TGTGCCAGCAGTGACACGGAAAATCAGCCCCAGCATTTT. Amino acid sequence: CASSDTENQPQHF.

The chain is built from TRBV7-9 and TRBJ1-1; possibly TRBD1 for D (5 bases). Germline V gene lookup returns CDR1 SEHNR and CDR2 FQNEAQ (reference sequence). This CDR3 spans 14 amino acids. V lost 4 bases and J lost 6, with 15 bases in between. CDR3 in DNA: TGTGCCAGCAGCTCTCAAGGGGCTATCGCTGAAGCTTTCTTT. Translated, it gives CASSSQGAIAEAFF.

The V gene is TRBV5-6, the J gene TRBJ2-2; D is unresolved. Germline V CDR1 and CDR2: SGHDT, YYEEEE. Trimming took 2 bases from V and 2 from J, leaving 16 bases between them. This CDR3 contains 17 residues. CDR3 sequence: CASSFPADAVNTGELFF. For the CDR3, the DNA is TGTGCCAGCAGCTTTCCCGCGGACGCGGTAAACACCGGGGAGCTGTTTTTT.

The chain uses TRBV19 and TRBJ2-3; 12 bases map to TRBD1. Germline trimming cut 6 bases from V and 4 bases from J; bases unmatched to any gene: 5. Germline V gives CDR1 LNHDA, CDR2 SQIVND (reference sequence). CDR3 size: 15 residues. The CDR3 DNA reads TGTGCCAGTAGCGGGGACAGGGGGCGGGCAGATACGCAGTATTTT. Translation: CASSGDRGRADTQYF.

The rearrangement uses TRBV21-1 and TRBJ2-6; TRBD2, the table's D call, was not compared with the DNA. TRBV21-1 represents a pseudogene. The CDR3 spans 19 residues. CDR3 in DNA: TGTGCCAGCAGCAAAGTAGGACTAGCGGAAGGCTCTGGGGCCAACGTCCTGACTTTC. It encodes CASSKVGLAEGSGANVLTF.

V gene TRBV6-5 combines with J gene TRBJ2-3; perhaps TRBD1 as D (5 bases). V was pared by 1 base and J by 2 bases, with 7 bases between. The CDR3 spans 14 residues. Germline values: CDR1 MNHEY, CDR2 SVGAGI. DNA of the CDR3: TGTGCCAGCAGTTACTGGGGCAACACAGATACGCAGTATTTT. Its translation: CASSYWGNTDTQYF.

The chain uses TRBV28 and TRBJ2-7, with 7 bases aligning to TRBD2. The V segment lost 4 bases and the J segment 7 bases; nucleotides outside the gene matches: 7. The CDR3 loop spans 13 amino acids. CDR1 and CDR2 (germline): MDHEN, SYDVKM. This CDR3 is CASSSSGTIEQYF. In nucleotides, the CDR3 is TGTGCCAGCAGTTCTTCCGGGACTATAGAGCAGTACTTC.

The chain has TRBV9 and TRBJ2-3, with a weak D call TRBD1 (6 bases). The V end lost 3 bases, the J end lost 2 bases, and 10 bases lay between the germline ends. The germline V gene has CDR1 SGDLS and CDR2 YYNGEE. CDR3 length: 14 residues. The CDR3 spells CASSEGEHTDTQYF. CDR3 in DNA: TGTGCCAGCAGCGAGGGGGAGCACACAGATACGCAGTATTTT.

The chain is built from TRBV19 and TRBJ2-7, with D perhaps matching TRBD2 (5 bases). This CDR3 is 17 amino acids long. V was pared by 3 bases and J by 1 base, with 19 bases between. The germline V gene has CDR1 LNHDA and CDR2 SQIVND (reference sequence). The CDR3 region has the DNA TGTGCCAGTAGTATGCCGAAGAGTGCGGGTCCTTCCTACGAGCAGTACTTC. Protein sequence: CASSMPKSAGPSYEQYF.

The gene calls are TRBV13 and TRBJ2-7; the match to TRBD2 covers 11 bases. Germline lookup yields CDR1 PRHDT and CDR2 FYEKMQ (reference sequence). This CDR3 region has 16 residues. The V and J ends lost 0 bases and 1 base, in that order; junction bases with no gene match: 2. CDR3 protein: CASSLGLAGGSYEQYF. The CDR3 nucleotides read TGTGCCAGCAGCTTAGGTCTAGCGGGAGGATCCTACGAGCAGTACTTC.

V gene TRBV6-4 combines with J gene TRBJ2-1; the D gene is possibly TRBD2 (5 bases). The CDR3 sequence is 16 residues long. Trimming shortened V by 10 bases and J by 0 bases, and 19 bases separated the two germline ends. Germline assignment: CDR1 MRHNA and CDR2 SNTAGT. As DNA, the CDR3 is TGTGCCACGTCTAATTTTCGGGAATCCTCCTACAATGAGCAGTTCTTC. Translation: CATSNFRESSYNEQFF.

The genes are TRBV6-1 and TRBJ2-7; 11 positions agree with TRBD2. The CDR3 is 16 residues long. The germline V gene encodes CDR1 MNHNS and CDR2 SASEGT. V gave up 3 bases and J gave up 3 bases; unmatched junction bases: 7. The CDR3 region is CASSDYLTSGNYEQYF. As DNA, the CDR3 is TGTGCCAGCAGTGATTATCTGACTAGCGGGAACTACGAGCAGTACTTC.

V usage is TRBV7-9 and J usage is TRBJ2-3, with D possibly being TRBD1 (6 bases). In germline, CDR1 is SEHNR, CDR2 FQNEAQ (reference sequence). The V end lost 1 base, the J end lost 7 bases, and 12 bases lay between the germline ends. The CDR3 consists of 14 residues. The CDR3 coding sequence is TGTGCCAGCAGCTTAGGGGACATACGGTATACGCAGTATTTT. Translating gives CASSLGDIRYTQYF.

V and J are TRBV28 and TRBJ1-4, with TRBD1 matching over 7 bases. The V gene's germline CDR1 is MDHEN and CDR2 SYDVKM. This CDR3 has 14 residues. The junction had 8 bases not matched to a gene; V was cut back by 7 bases and J by 6 bases. Here the CDR3 DNA reads TGTGCCAGCACTCACAGGGGTGGGGATGAAAAACTGTTTTTT. Translated: CASTHRGGDEKLFF. The full variable domain, completed using reference TRBV28 and TRBJ1-4, is DVKVTQSSRYLVKRTGEKVFLECVQDMDHENMFWYRQDPGLGLRLIYFSYDVKMKEKGDIPEGYSVSREKKERFSLILESASTNQTSMYLCASTHRGGDEKLFFGSGTQLSVL.

This clone was seen more than once but under ten times. The gene calls are TRBV6-5 and TRBJ2-2, with D possibly TRBD2 on 5 matching bases. The V gene's germline CDR1 is MNHEY and CDR2 SVGAGI. V dropped 7 bases and J dropped 3 bases, with 12 bases sitting between them. The CDR3 covers 14 residues. CDR3 loop: CASNMGADTGELFF. CDR3 coding DNA: TGTGCCAGCAATATGGGAGCCGACACCGGGGAGCTGTTTTTT.

The V call is TRBV5-6, the J call TRBJ2-5, with a weak D call TRBD2 (5 bases). Germline-derived CDR1 and CDR2 are SGHDT and YYEEEE. The CDR3 is 13 amino acids. The V end was cut by 0 bases, the J end by 5 bases, with 8 bases between. The DNA for the CDR3 is TGTGCCAGCAGCTTGGCGGGCGGGGAGACCCAGTACTTC. Protein product: CASSLAGGETQYF.

This clone was picked up one time. The chain is built from TRBV23-1 and TRBJ2-7; D is ambiguous. TRBV23-1 is filed as an ORF, its function uncertain. This CDR3 comprises 11 residues. V was pared by 8 bases and J by 5 bases, with 10 bases between. The CDR3 sequence is CASRDDNEQYF. CDR3 DNA: TGCGCCAGCCGTGATGATAACGAGCAGTACTTC.

This chain joins TRBV27 and TRBJ1-5; D uncertain. V was cut by 6 bases and J by 0 bases, with 9 bases left in between. Germline CDR1 is MNHEY and CDR2 is SMNVEV (reference sequence). This CDR3 is 14 amino acids long. In DNA, the CDR3 is TGTGCCAGCAGGGAGAGGTATAGCAATCAGCCCCAGCATTTT. Its translation is CASRERYSNQPQHF.